Presented here are 11 T cell receptor beta chains from one specimen sequenced in a study of sequential checkpoint blockade in melanoma. Sequencing was performed with immunoSEQ multiplex PCR; in TCRdb, only in-frame clones are kept and a portion is missing. The sample shows roughly 9,200 clones, more than 20% of them seen only once. The sample's treatment: randomized to nivolumab then ipilimumab (arm A) or the reverse (arm B). The specimen comprised tumor tissue (inferred from file names), sampled from a patient given nivolumab and ipilimumab in sequence. All receptors derive from a human donor with melanoma.

The chain employs TRBV18 and TRBJ2-3; possibly TRBD2 for D (7 bases). CDR1 and CDR2 from the germline V gene are KGHSH and LQKENI. V lost 3 bases, J lost 0 bases, and 16 bases lay in between. CDR3 length: 17 amino acids. Written as DNA, the CDR3 is TGTGCCAGCTCACCCCAGGAGGGGGGGACTAGCACAGATACGCAGTATTTT. Protein sequence: CASSPQEGGTSTDTQYF. The whole variable domain, remainder taken from reference TRBV18 and TRBJ2-3, is NAGVMQNPRHLVRRRGQEARLRCSPMKGHSHVYWYRQLPEEGLKFMVYLQKENIIDESGMPKERFSAEFPKEGPSILRIQQVVRGDSAAYFCASSPQEGGTSTDTQYFGPGTRLTVL.

This chain links TRBV19 with TRBJ1-5; D might be TRBD1 (5 bases). The CDR3 is 14 residues long. The germline V gene has CDR1 LNHDA and CDR2 SQIVND (reference sequence). V lost 8 bases and J lost 5, with 16 bases in between. The CDR3 coding sequence is TGTGCCAGTGGTTGGACGGCGGGGGATCAGCCCCAGCATTTT. Its translation is CASGWTAGDQPQHF.

The table lists this clone with a few counts. The V and J genes are TRBV9 and TRBJ2-3, with 8 nucleotides matching TRBD2. Per germline, CDR1 SGDLS and CDR2 YYNGEE. The CDR3 extends over 16 amino acids. V shed 5 bases, J shed 0 bases, and the junction held 8 bases outside the gene matches. The CDR3 nucleotides read TGTGCCAGCAGAGCCGGGACTAGTTCTAGCACAGATACGCAGTATTTT. It specifies CASRAGTSSSTDTQYF.

There are many counts of this clone. A read error may produce the germline difference seen at one junction end. CDR3 loop: CASSLGIGLSRDTEAFF. CDR3 in DNA: TGTGCCAGCAGCTTAGGGATTGGGCTAAGCCGGGACACCGAAGCTTTCTTT. The chain employs TRBV11-3 and TRBJ1-1; D may be TRBD1 (6 bases). In germline, CDR1 is SGHNT, CDR2 YENEEA. The CDR3 runs to 17 residues. The whole variable domain, remainder taken from reference TRBV11-3 and TRBJ1-1, is EAGVVQSPRYKIIEKKQPVAFWCNPISGHNTLYWYLQNLGQGPELLIRYENEEAVDDSQLPKDRFSAERLKGVDSTLKIQPAELGDSAVYLCASSLGIGLSRDTEAFFGQGTRLTVV.

The chain employs TRBV12-2 and TRBJ2-7; TRBD1, the table's D call, lacks a check against the DNA. TRBV12-2 is recorded as a pseudogene. This CDR3 is built from 15 residues. The CDR3, as DNA: TGTGCAAGTCGCTACGATACAGGGGAGGTGCATGAGCAGTACTTC. Amino acids: CASRYDTGEVHEQYF.

This clone was counted at least ten times. One junction end disagrees with the germline gene, perhaps due to a read error. The V call is TRBV15, the J call TRBJ1-6, with 9 bases that match TRBD1. Per germline, CDR1 LNHNV and CDR2 YYDKDF (reference sequence). The CDR3 runs to 16 residues. The CDR3 reads CASSPWGTGYGSPLHF. CDR3 DNA: TGTGCCAGCAGCCCTTGGGGGACAGGGTATGGCTCACCCCTCCACTTT.

Only a few counts were recorded for this clone. The V gene is TRBV15, the J gene TRBJ2-1, with TRBD2 matching over 8 bases. The ends lost 1 base at V and 7 bases at J; junction bases unmatched: 9. Looked up from germline, CDR1 is LNHNV and CDR2 is YYDKDF (reference sequence). This CDR3 is 16 amino acids long. The CDR3 loop is CATSRVAGGSWNEQFF. The CDR3 nucleotides are TGTGCCACCAGCAGAGTGGCGGGGGGATCATGGAATGAGCAGTTCTTC.

This clone was seen repeatedly, ten times or more. The V call is TRBV11-3, the J call TRBJ2-5; 7 nucleotides align to TRBD2. Germline V gives CDR1 SGHNT, CDR2 YENEEA. CDR3 length: 17 amino acids. The V gene end was trimmed by 5 bases and the J gene end by 3 bases; junction bases not matched to a gene: 15. The CDR3 loop is CASSQVIRPLAEETQYF. Written as DNA, the CDR3 is TGTGCCAGCAGCCAAGTTATTCGTCCCCTAGCGGAAGAGACCCAGTACTTC. Full variable domain (missing parts from reference TRBV11-3 and TRBJ2-5): EAGVVQSPRYKIIEKKQPVAFWCNPISGHNTLYWYLQNLGQGPELLIRYENEEAVDDSQLPKDRFSAERLKGVDSTLKIQPAELGDSAVYLCASSQVIRPLAEETQYFGPGTRLLVL.

This clone showed up many times. CDR3 DNA: TGTGCCAGCAGCCCCAGTGGGGGGATTCTATATGGCTACACCTTC. Its translation: CASSPSGGILYGYTF. The chain combines TRBV11-3 with TRBJ1-2, with D perhaps TRBD1 (5 bases). Deletions cut 5 bases from V and 5 bases from J, with 18 bases between. The germline V gene has CDR1 SGHNT and CDR2 YENEEA. The CDR3 consists of 15 residues. The full variable domain, in which reference TRBV11-3 and TRBJ1-2 provide the parts outside the CDR3, is EAGVVQSPRYKIIEKKQPVAFWCNPISGHNTLYWYLQNLGQGPELLIRYENEEAVDDSQLPKDRFSAERLKGVDSTLKIQPAELGDSAVYLCASSPSGGILYGYTFGSGTRLTVV.

The chain has TRBV15 and TRBJ1-3, with D tentatively TRBD1 (5 bases). V was shortened by 1 base and J by 0 bases, with 13 bases between the two germline ends. CDR3 length equals 17 residues. Germline CDR1 and CDR2: LNHNV and YYDKDF (reference sequence). This CDR3 is CATSRVPGDLSGNTIYF. CDR3 sequence (DNA): TGTGCCACCAGCAGAGTCCCCGGGGACCTCTCTGGAAACACCATATATTTT.

This rearrangement joins TRBV19 to TRBJ2-1; TRBD1 matches 12 bases. The junction had 11 bases not matched to a gene; V was cut back by 9 bases and J by 8 bases. The V gene's germline CDR1 is LNHDA and CDR2 SQIVND (reference sequence). There are 15 residues in the CDR3. The CDR3 region is CASGRPGQGAHEQFF. CDR3 DNA sequence: TGTGCCAGCGGACGCCCGGGACAGGGGGCCCATGAGCAGTTCTTC.